This entry features one T cell receptor (beta chain) sequence. Antigen specificity is unknown. Produced via immunoSEQ multiplex PCR; TCRdb's table is partial and in-frame only. This repertoire shows about 600,000 clones, around 95% found once; its top ten account for around 0.097%. Germline CDR1 reads SGHAT; CDR2 reads FQNNGV. CDR3 length equals 15 residues. V gave up 3 bases and J gave up 6 bases, with 14 bases separating them. This sample stems from a study of shared clonotypes between healthy human individuals. Study at large: A couple of female and three male donors aged 18 to 49 were enrolled.

Naive CD8 cells comprised CD45RO-negative, CCR7-positively selected cells, excluding terminally differentiated effector memory CD45RA+ cells. Study outcomes and limitations: Exclusively blood specimens were collected; tissue repertoires likely differ. Unshared clonotypes carried lower generation probabilities than those common to all four donors.

The chain is built from TRBV11-2 and TRBJ2-2; either TRBD1 or TRBD2 may fit D (5 bases each). What was sequenced was naive CD8+ T cells sorted from blood. The TCR sequence derives from a woman aged 30 to 39 in good health. CDR3 DNA sequence: TGTGCCAGCAGCTTTGGGACCCTGTTGTCCGGGGAGCTGTTTTTT. It is translated as CASSFGTLLSGELFF. Full variable domain (remainder filled in from reference TRBV11-2 and TRBJ2-2): EAGVAQSPRYKIIEKRQSVAFWCNPISGHATLYWYQQILGQGPKLLIQFQNNGVVDDSQLPKDRFSAERLKGVDSTLKIQPAKLEDSAVYLCASSFGTLLSGELFFGEGSRLTVL.